The 5 T cell receptor beta chains listed next were all sequenced from one sample in a study of vaccination and CD4 T cells after COVID-19. The treatment denotes: roughly 11-day PBMC culture with coronavirus spike peptide pools or control peptides (ViraFEST assay). An unexposed donor provided the CD4+ T cells, which were collected before the COVID-19 pandemic (2011-2018). Sequencing of cultured CD4+ T cell DNA used the Oncomine TCR Beta short-read assay. TCRdb called the PCR reads again in MiXCR, with one record for every CDR3 protein. The table includes 10,000 or so distinct CDR3 sequences, 55% to 75% detected once. The antigens of these receptors remain unknown. The sample comprised CD4+ T cells from blood, cultured in vitro. Receptors originate from a human donor in good health.

This clonotype was observed once. This chain connects TRBV5-1 to TRBJ2-7, with TRBD2 matching over 9 bases. Trimming took 4 bases from V and 0 from J; bases not matched to a gene: 14. The CDR3 has 18 residues. Germline CDR1 SGHRS, CDR2 YFSETQ. CDR3: CASSAGLAMRRSSYEQYF. Written as DNA, the CDR3 is TGCGCCAGCAGCGCGGGACTAGCCATGAGACGAAGCTCCTACGAGCAGTACTTC. The complete variable domain, with remaining parts taken from reference TRBV5-1 and TRBJ2-7, reads KAGVTQTPRYLIKTRGQQVTLSCSPISGHRSVSWYQQTPGQGLQFLFEYFSETQRNKGNFPGRFSGRQFSNSRSEMNVSTLELGDSALYLCASSAGLAMRRSSYEQYFGPGTRLTVT.

V usage is TRBV19 and J usage is TRBJ1-5; a weak D match, TRBD1 (6 bases). Germline CDR1 and CDR2: LNHDA and SQIVND (reference sequence). The V and J ends lost 8 bases and 1 base respectively, with 12 bases between them. CDR3 length equals 14 residues. CDR3 in DNA: TGTGCCAGTCGACAGGTCGGAAGCAATCAGCCCCAGCATTTT. It is translated as CASRQVGSNQPQHF.

CDR3 protein: CASSMGWNSPLHF. The DNA for the CDR3 is TGTGCCAGTAGTATGGGGTGGAATTCACCCCTCCACTTT. This chain uses TRBV19 with TRBJ1-6; no clear D gene. The CDR3 extends over 13 amino acids. Germline CDR1 reads LNHDA; CDR2 reads SQIVND (reference sequence). The ends were cut back, 3 bases at V and 7 bases at J, with 7 bases in the middle.

This chain uses TRBV28 with TRBJ2-1; 8 bases align to TRBD2. The junction had 5 bases not matched to a gene; V was cut back by 5 bases and J by 2 bases. This CDR3 region has 15 residues. Germline-derived CDR1 and CDR2 are MDHEN and SYDVKM. In nucleotides, the CDR3 is TGTGCCAGCAGTGGAGCGGGAGTAACCTACAATGAGCAGTTCTTC. Encoded protein: CASSGAGVTYNEQFF.

The rearrangement joins TRBV19 to TRBJ2-2; no clear D gene. Trimming removed 5 bases from V and 1 base from J, with 8 bases in between. This CDR3 contains 14 residues. Germline CDR1 is LNHDA and CDR2 is SQIVND (reference sequence). CDR3 region: CASSSWGNTGELFF. The CDR3 region has the DNA TGTGCCAGTAGTTCTTGGGGGAACACCGGGGAGCTGTTTTTT.